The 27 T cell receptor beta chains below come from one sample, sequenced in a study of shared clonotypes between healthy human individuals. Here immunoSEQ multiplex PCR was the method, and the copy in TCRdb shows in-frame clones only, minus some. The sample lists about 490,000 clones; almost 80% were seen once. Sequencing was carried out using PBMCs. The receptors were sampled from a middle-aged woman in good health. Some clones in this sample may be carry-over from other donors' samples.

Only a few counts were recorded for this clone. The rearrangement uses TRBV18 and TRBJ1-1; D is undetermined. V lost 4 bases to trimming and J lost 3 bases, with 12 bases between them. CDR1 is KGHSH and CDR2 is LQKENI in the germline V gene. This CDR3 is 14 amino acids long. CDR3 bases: TGTGCCAGCTCACTCCGGGATGGAGACACTGAAGCTTTCTTT. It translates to CASSLRDGDTEAFF.

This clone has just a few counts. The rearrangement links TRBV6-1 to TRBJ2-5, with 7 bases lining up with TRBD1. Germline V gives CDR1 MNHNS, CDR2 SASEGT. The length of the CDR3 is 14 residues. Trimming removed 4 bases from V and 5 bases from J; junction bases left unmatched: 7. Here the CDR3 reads CASSVDRAVETQYF. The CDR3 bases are TGTGCCAGCAGTGTCGACAGGGCGGTGGAGACCCAGTACTTC.

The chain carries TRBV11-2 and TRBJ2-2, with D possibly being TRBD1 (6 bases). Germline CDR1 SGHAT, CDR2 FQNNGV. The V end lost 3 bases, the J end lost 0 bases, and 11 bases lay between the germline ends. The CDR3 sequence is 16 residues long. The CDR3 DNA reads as TGTGCCAGCAGCTTTAACAGGGCGCCGAACACCGGGGAGCTGTTTTTT. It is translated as CASSFNRAPNTGELFF.

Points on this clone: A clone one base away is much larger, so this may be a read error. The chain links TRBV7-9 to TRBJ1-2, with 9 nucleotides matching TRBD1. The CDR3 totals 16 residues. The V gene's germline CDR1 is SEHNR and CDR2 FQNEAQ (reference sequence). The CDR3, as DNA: TGTGCCAGCAGCTTAAACCCGACAGGGGGGAAAGATGGCCACACCTTC. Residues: CASSLNPTGGKDGHTF.

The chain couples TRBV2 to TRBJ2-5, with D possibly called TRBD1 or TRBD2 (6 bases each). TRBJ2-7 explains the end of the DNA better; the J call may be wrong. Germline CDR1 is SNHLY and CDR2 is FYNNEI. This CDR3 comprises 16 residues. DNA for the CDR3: TGTGCCAGCAGCGCCCGTGGGGGGCGTATAGCCTACGAGCAGTACTTC. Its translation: CASSARGGRIAYEQYF.

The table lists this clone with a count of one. CDR3 bases: TGTGCCAGCAGCTTGGGAGTAGCGGGAGCCGAAGAGACCCAGTACTTC. The encoded protein is CASSLGVAGAEETQYF. V and J are TRBV11-2 and TRBJ2-5; 9 bases align to TRBD2. The CDR3 is made up of 16 amino acids. CDR1 is SGHAT, CDR2 FQNNGV, per germline. The V gene end was trimmed by 3 bases and the J gene end by 3 bases; junction bases not matched to a gene: 8.

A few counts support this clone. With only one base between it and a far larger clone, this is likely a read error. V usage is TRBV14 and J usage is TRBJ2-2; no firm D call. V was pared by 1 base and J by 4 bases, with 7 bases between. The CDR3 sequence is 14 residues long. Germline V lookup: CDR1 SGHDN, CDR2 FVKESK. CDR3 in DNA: TGTGCCAGCAGCCAAGCGTGGAGCACCGGGGAGCTGTTTTTT. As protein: CASSQAWSTGELFF.

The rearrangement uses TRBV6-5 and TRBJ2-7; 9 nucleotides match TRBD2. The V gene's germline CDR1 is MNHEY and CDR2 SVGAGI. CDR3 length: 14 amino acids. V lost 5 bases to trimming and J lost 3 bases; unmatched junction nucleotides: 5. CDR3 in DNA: TGTGCCAGCAGTGAGCGGGAGGACGGCTACGAGCAGTACTTC. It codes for CASSEREDGYEQYF.

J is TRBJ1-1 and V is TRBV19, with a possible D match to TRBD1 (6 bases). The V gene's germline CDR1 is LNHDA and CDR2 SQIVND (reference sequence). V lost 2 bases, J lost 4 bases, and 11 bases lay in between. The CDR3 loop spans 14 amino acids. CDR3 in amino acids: CASSIRGDGTEAFF. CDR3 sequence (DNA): TGTGCCAGTAGTATAAGGGGGGACGGCACTGAAGCTTTCTTT.

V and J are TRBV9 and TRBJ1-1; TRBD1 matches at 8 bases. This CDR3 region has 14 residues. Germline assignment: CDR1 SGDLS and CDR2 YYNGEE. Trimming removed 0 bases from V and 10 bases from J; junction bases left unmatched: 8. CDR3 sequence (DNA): TGTGCCAGCAGCGTAGCTCGTCAGGGGGCGCGAGCTTTCTTT. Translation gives CASSVARQGARAFF.

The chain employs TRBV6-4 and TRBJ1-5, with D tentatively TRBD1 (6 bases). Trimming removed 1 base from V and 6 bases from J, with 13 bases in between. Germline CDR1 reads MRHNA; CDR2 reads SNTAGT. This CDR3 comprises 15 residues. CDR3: CASSDLQGRSQPQHF. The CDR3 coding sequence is TGTGCCAGCAGTGACTTACAGGGCAGGAGTCAGCCCCAGCATTTT.

As DNA, the CDR3 is TGTGCCAGCAGTGAAGCGTTGGCGGGCAGATACTACGAGCAGTACTTC. Protein sequence: CASSEALAGRYYEQYF. V gene TRBV6-1 combines with J gene TRBJ2-7; the D gene is possibly TRBD2 (5 bases). The germline gives CDR1 MNHNS, CDR2 SASEGT. The CDR3 is made up of 16 amino acids. V was pared by 0 bases and J by 3 bases, with 15 bases between.

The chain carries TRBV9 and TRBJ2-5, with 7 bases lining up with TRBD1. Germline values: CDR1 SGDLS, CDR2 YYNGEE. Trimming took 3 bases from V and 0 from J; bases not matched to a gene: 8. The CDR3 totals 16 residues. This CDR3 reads CASSGLPGQNQETQYF. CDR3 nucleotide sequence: TGTGCCAGCAGCGGCCTACCGGGACAGAACCAAGAGACCCAGTACTTC.

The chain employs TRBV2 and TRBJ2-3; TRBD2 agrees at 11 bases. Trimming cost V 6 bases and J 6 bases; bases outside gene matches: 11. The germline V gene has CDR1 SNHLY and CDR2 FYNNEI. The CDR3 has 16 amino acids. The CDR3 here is CASRPLAGGLGDTQYF. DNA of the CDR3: TGTGCCAGCAGGCCCCTAGCGGGAGGTCTGGGGGATACGCAGTATTTT.

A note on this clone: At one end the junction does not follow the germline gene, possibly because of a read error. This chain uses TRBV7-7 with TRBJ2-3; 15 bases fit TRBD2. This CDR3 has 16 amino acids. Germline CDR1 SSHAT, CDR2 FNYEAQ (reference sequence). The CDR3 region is CASSAGLAGGSDTQYF. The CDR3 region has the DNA TGTGCTAGCAGCGCGGGACTAGCGGGAGGTTCAGATACGCAGTATTTT.

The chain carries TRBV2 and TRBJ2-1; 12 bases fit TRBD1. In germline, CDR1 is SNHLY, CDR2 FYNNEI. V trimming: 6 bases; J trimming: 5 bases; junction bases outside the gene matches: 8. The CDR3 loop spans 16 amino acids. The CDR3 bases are TGTGCCAGCAGGAACTGGGACAGGGGGCTGAACAATGAGCAGTTCTTC. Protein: CASRNWDRGLNNEQFF.

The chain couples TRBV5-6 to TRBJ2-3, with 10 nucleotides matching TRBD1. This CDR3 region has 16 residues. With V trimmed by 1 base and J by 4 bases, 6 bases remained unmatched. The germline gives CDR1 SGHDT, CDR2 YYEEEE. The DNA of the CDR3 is TGTGCCAGCAGCTTGTCCTCTGGGACAGGGGCAGATACGCAGTATTTT. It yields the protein CASSLSSGTGADTQYF.

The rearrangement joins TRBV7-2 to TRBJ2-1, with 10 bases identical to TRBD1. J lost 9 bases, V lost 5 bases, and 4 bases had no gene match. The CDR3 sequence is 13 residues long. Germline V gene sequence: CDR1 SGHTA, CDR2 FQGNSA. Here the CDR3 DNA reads TGTGCCAGCAGCACGGGACAGGGGACTGAGCAGTTCTTC. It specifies CASSTGQGTEQFF.

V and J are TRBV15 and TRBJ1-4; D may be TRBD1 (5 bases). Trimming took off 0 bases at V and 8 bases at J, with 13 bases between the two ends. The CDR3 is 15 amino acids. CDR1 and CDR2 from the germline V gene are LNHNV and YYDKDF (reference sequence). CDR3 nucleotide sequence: TGTGCCACCAGCAGAGATAGGGGAGTCGGGGAAAAACTGTTTTTT. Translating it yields CATSRDRGVGEKLFF.

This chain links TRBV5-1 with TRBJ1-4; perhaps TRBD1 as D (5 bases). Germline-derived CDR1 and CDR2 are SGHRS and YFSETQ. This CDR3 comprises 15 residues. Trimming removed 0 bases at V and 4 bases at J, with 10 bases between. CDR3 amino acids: CASSLEGARNEKLFF. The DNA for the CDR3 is TGCGCCAGCAGCTTGGAAGGGGCGCGTAATGAAAAACTGTTTTTT. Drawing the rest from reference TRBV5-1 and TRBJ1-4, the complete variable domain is KAGVTQTPRYLIKTRGQQVTLSCSPISGHRSVSWYQQTPGQGLQFLFEYFSETQRNKGNFPGRFSGRQFSNSRSEMNVSTLELGDSALYLCASSLEGARNEKLFFGSGTQLSVL.

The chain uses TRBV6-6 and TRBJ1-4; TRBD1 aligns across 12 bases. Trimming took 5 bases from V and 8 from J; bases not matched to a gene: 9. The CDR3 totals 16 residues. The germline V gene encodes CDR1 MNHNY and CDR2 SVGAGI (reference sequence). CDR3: CASSPGQGALVEKLFF. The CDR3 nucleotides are TGTGCCAGCAGTCCGGGACAGGGGGCTTTGGTCGAAAAACTGTTTTTT.

The CDR3 DNA follows: TGTGCCAGCAGCCGGCAGGACTACGAGCAGTACTTC. This sequence encodes CASSRQDYEQYF. The V and J genes are TRBV5-5 and TRBJ2-7; D not resolved. CDR1 and CDR2 (germline): SGHKS, YYEKEE (reference sequence). This CDR3 has 12 amino acids. V lost 4 bases to trimming and J lost 3 bases, with 8 bases between them.

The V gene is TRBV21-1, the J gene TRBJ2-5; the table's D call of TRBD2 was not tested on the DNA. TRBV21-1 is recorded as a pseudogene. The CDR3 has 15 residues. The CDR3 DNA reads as TGTGCCAGCATGAAGAGCGGGAGGGTCCAAGAGACCCAGTACTTC. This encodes CASMKSGRVQETQYF.

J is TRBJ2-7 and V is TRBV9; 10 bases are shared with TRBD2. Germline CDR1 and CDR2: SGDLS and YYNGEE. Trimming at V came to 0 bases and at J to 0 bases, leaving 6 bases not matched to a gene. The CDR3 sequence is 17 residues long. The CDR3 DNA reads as TGTGCCAGCAGCGTAGTTCCTAGCGGGAGTACCTCCTACGAGCAGTACTTC. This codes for CASSVVPSGSTSYEQYF.

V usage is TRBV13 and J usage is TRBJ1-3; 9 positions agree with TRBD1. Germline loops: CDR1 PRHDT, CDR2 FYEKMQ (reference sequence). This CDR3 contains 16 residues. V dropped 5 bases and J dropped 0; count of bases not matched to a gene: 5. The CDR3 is CASSTTGGNSGNTIYF. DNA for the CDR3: TGTGCCAGCAGCACTACAGGGGGCAACTCTGGAAACACCATATATTTT.

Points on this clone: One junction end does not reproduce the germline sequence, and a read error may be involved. The CDR3 DNA is TGCAGCATTGAAGAGTTCGGACTAGCGGGAAGGGATGAGCAGTTCTTC. Translated, it gives CSIEEFGLAGRDEQFF. This chain links TRBV29-1 with TRBJ2-1; 12 bases fit TRBD2. The CDR3 has 16 residues. Germline CDR1 reads SQVTM; CDR2 reads ANQGSEA.

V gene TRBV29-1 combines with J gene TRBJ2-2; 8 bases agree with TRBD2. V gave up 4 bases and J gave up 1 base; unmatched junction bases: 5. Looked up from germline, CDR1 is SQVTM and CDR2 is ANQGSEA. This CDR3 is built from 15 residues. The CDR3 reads CSVALAAQNTGELFF. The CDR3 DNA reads TGCAGCGTTGCACTAGCGGCACAGAACACCGGGGAGCTGTTTTTT.